This T cell receptor beta chain comes out of a study of technical replicates of blood from a few donors. The repertoire was sequenced with immunoSEQ multiplex PCR; TCRdb's copy has only in-frame clones and lacks some. The data show about 83,000 clones, about 96% seen once. The CDR3 is 17 amino acids. Germline V CDR1 and CDR2: SGHNT, YENEEA. The J segment lost 1 base and the V segment lost 5 bases, leaving 3 bases of the junction unmatched. The sequence derives from a human donor in good health. The gene calls are TRBV11-3 and TRBJ2-2, with TRBD2 matching over 14 bases. Sequencing used T cells isolated from PBMCs. CDR3 amino acids: CASSLGTSGRNTGELFF. For the CDR3, the DNA is TGTGCCAGCAGCCTGGGGACTAGCGGGAGGAACACCGGGGAGCTGTTTTTT.